Described below is a single TCR beta chain sequence and its context. The data belong to a study of cytomegalovirus exposure and HLA in healthy donors. V lost 2 bases and J 6 bases, leaving 13 bases between the germline ends. Germline lookup yields CDR1 GTSNPN and CDR2 SVGIG (reference sequence). The CDR3 has 13 residues. Amplification used 60 Vbeta primers and 13 Jbeta primers. Sequencing was performed with immunoSEQ multiplex PCR; in TCRdb, only in-frame clones are kept and a portion is missing. The sample lists 100,000 to 120,000 clones, around 78% seen once, with under 1.5% in the top ten. This rearrangement joins TRBV30 to TRBJ2-5; D is possibly TRBD2 (6 bases). This TCR was recovered from a woman aged 30 to 39 in good health and CMV-seronegative. Sequencing was carried out using PBMCs. CDR3 in amino acids: CAWSQTRLKTQYF. The CDR3 DNA reads as TGTGCCTGGAGTCAGACTAGGTTGAAGACCCAGTACTTC.